One and the same sample provided the 3 T cell receptor beta chains below, sequenced in a study of cytomegalovirus exposure and HLA in healthy donors. The study ran its PCR with 60 Vbeta and 13 Jbeta primers. Libraries were prepared by immunoSEQ multiplex PCR; TCRdb keeps only in-frame clonotypes and omits some of them. The sample holds over 100,000 clones; approximately 70% are singletons and the top ten take approximately 0.9%. The material sequenced was PBMCs. These receptors came from a woman aged 30 to 39 in good health and CMV-seronegative.

The V gene is TRBV19, the J gene TRBJ2-7, with 10 bases identical to TRBD1. The V gene end was trimmed by 4 bases and the J gene end by 4 bases; junction bases not matched to a gene: 10. The CDR3 spans 16 residues. Germline loops: CDR1 LNHDA, CDR2 SQIVND (reference sequence). CDR3 DNA sequence: TGTGCCAGTAGTAGATCCGGGACAGGGGTACCATACGAGCAGTACTTC. Encoded protein: CASSRSGTGVPYEQYF.

The DNA of the CDR3 is TGTGCCTGGAGTGCTCCTCTATCGGGTGAGGGTGAAGCTTTCTTT. As protein: CAWSAPLSGEGEAFF. This chain joins TRBV30 and TRBJ1-1; D is ambiguous. V lost 1 base and J lost 7, with 19 bases in between. Germline V gives CDR1 GTSNPN, CDR2 SVGIG (reference sequence). The CDR3 sequence is 15 residues long.

The gene calls are TRBV6-4 and TRBJ2-1; D ambiguous. V was pared by 8 bases and J by 5 bases, with 13 bases between. The CDR3 contains 13 residues. CDR1 and CDR2 from the germline V gene are MRHNA and SNTAGT. The CDR3 DNA sequence: TGTGCCAGCGCGGAAAAGGAGAACAATGAGCAGTTCTTC. Translating it yields CASAEKENNEQFF.